Shown below are 21 T cell receptor beta chains from a single sample sequenced in a study of shared clonotypes between healthy human individuals. Using immunoSEQ multiplex PCR, the repertoire was profiled, and TCRdb retains in-frame clones only, with some absent. The repertoire holds over a million clones, with around 97% as singletons. The specimen sequenced was naive CD4+ T cells sorted from blood. Subset noted: CD45RA+ positively selected. The receptors stem from a man in his thirties or forties in good health.

The CDR3 sequence: CAISARGVAQPQHF. The DNA of the CDR3 is TGTGCCATCAGTGCCCGAGGGGTGGCTCAGCCCCAGCATTTT. V usage is TRBV10-3 and J usage is TRBJ1-5; D possibly corresponds to TRBD1 (5 bases). The length of the CDR3 is 14 residues. Per the germline V gene, CDR1 is ENHRY and CDR2 is SYGVKD. V lost 4 bases and J 6 bases, leaving 13 bases between the germline ends.

V is TRBV7-9 and J is TRBJ2-2; TRBD1 might be the D (7 bases). Trimming cost V 3 bases and J 6 bases, with 17 bases left between them. CDR1 SEHNR and CDR2 FQNEAQ come from the germline V gene (reference sequence). The length of the CDR3 is 16 residues. The CDR3 protein is CASSFPRLGTAGELFF. The CDR3 DNA sequence: TGTGCCAGCAGCTTCCCCCGACTAGGGACAGCCGGGGAGCTGTTTTTT.

This sequence joins TRBV6-5 and TRBJ2-1; 8 bases line up with TRBD1. Germline CDR1 reads MNHEY; CDR2 reads SVGAGI. Germline trimming cut 8 bases from V and 3 bases from J; bases unmatched to any gene: 9. There are 15 residues in the CDR3. CDR3 nucleotides: TGTGCCAGCCGAGAGGGACAGGTTCTCTACAATGAGCAGTTCTTC. This encodes CASREGQVLYNEQFF.

The rearrangement uses TRBV10-1 and TRBJ1-5, with TRBD1 identical over 8 bases. The CDR3 loop spans 15 amino acids. Unmatched junction bases numbered 12, after V lost 7 bases and J lost 7 bases. Germline CDR1 is WNHNN and CDR2 is SYGVQD (reference sequence). CDR3 nucleotides: TGCGCCAGCACCGGACAGGGAAACAGGCTGCAGCCCCAGCATTTT. It specifies CASTGQGNRLQPQHF.

The chain joins TRBV4-3 to TRBJ2-2; tentatively, D is TRBD1 or TRBD2 (5 bases each). V was cut by 1 base and J by 6 bases, with 15 bases left in between. In germline, CDR1 is LGHNA, CDR2 YSLEER. The length of the CDR3 is 16 residues. The DNA for the CDR3 is TGCGCCAGCAGCCAAGGCTTTCGGGACCCTCCCGGGGAGCTGTTTTTT. This sequence encodes CASSQGFRDPPGELFF.

V gene TRBV10-3 combines with J gene TRBJ1-3, with 8 positions matching TRBD1. V shed 6 bases, J shed 2 bases, and the junction held 6 bases outside the gene matches. The germline gives CDR1 ENHRY, CDR2 SYGVKD. This CDR3 is built from 15 residues. CDR3 in DNA: TGTGCCATCAGCAGCCAGACAGGGGCTGGAAACACCATATATTTT. Amino acids: CAISSQTGAGNTIYF.

This chain links TRBV30 with TRBJ2-4, with 8 positions matching TRBD1. V was pared by 4 bases and J by 1 base, with 3 bases of the junction left unmatched. This CDR3 comprises 14 residues. CDR1 is GTSNPN and CDR2 is SVGIG in the germline V gene (reference sequence). CDR3 in amino acids: CAWKQGGAKNIQYF. DNA of the CDR3: TGTGCCTGGAAACAGGGGGGCGCCAAAAACATTCAGTACTTC.

The rearrangement joins TRBV25-1 to TRBJ1-2; perhaps TRBD1 as D (5 bases). Trimming took off 4 bases at V and 5 bases at J, with 14 bases between the two ends. The germline V gene encodes CDR1 MGHDK and CDR2 SYGVNS. The CDR3 is 14 residues long. CDR3 amino acids: CASSGQGLGYGYTF. The CDR3 DNA is TGTGCCAGCAGTGGCCAGGGTCTAGGGTATGGCTACACCTTC.

This chain uses TRBV19 with TRBJ2-6; a possible D gene is TRBD2 (6 bases). The V end was cut by 6 bases, the J end by 1 base, with 19 bases between. Germline lookup yields CDR1 LNHDA and CDR2 SQIVND (reference sequence). The CDR3 is made up of 18 amino acids. DNA of the CDR3: TGTGCCAGTAGCCCGACCTCTAGCGTTCCGTCTGGGGCCAACGTCCTGACTTTC. Translated: CASSPTSSVPSGANVLTF.

The rearrangement uses TRBV27 and TRBJ1-2, with 10 nucleotides matching TRBD1. This CDR3 contains 16 residues. CDR1 and CDR2 (germline): MNHEY, SMNVEV (reference sequence). Trimming at V came to 6 bases and at J to 2 bases, leaving 9 bases not matched to a gene. The CDR3 loop reads CASSPDWGQGNYGYTF. CDR3 nucleotides: TGTGCCAGCAGCCCAGATTGGGGACAGGGGAACTATGGCTACACCTTC.

This clone appeared once. The chain combines TRBV5-1 with TRBJ2-5, with D possibly being TRBD1 or TRBD2 (5 bases each). Germline V lookup: CDR1 SGHRS, CDR2 YFSETQ. The CDR3 has 14 amino acids. Trimming pared 2 bases from V and 4 bases from J, leaving 12 bases between. CDR3: CASSFGTVVETQYF. Here the CDR3 DNA reads TGCGCCAGCAGCTTCGGGACGGTAGTAGAGACCCAGTACTTC.

The chain couples TRBV14 to TRBJ2-2, with TRBD2 identical over 11 bases. CDR3 size: 17 residues. CDR1 is SGHDN and CDR2 is FVKESK in the germline V gene. Trimming took 3 bases from V and 5 from J; bases not matched to a gene: 8. The CDR3 protein is CASSQNSGRAVTGELFF. The DNA for the CDR3 is TGTGCCAGCAGCCAGAATAGCGGGAGGGCCGTGACCGGGGAGCTGTTTTTT.

This chain uses TRBV10-1 with TRBJ2-7, with D perhaps given as TRBD1 or TRBD2 (5 bases each). Germline CDR1 is WNHNN and CDR2 is SYGVQD (reference sequence). The length of the CDR3 is 14 residues. The V end lost 6 bases, the J end lost 7 bases, and 19 bases lay between the germline ends. The CDR3 nucleotides are TGCGCCAGCAGACCAGGGACCCCCGTACTGGAGCAGTACTTC. It specifies CASRPGTPVLEQYF.

In regard to this clone: The same CDR3 can be traced to other DNA sequences in this sample. This sequence joins TRBV5-1 and TRBJ2-7; 9 bases line up with TRBD2. With V trimmed by 0 bases and J by 4 bases, 5 bases remained unmatched. This CDR3 has 15 amino acids. Germline lookup yields CDR1 SGHRS and CDR2 YFSETQ. In nucleotides, the CDR3 is TGCGCCAGCAGCTTGGTTGCGGGAGGGCCGTACGAGCAGTACTTC. This sequence encodes CASSLVAGGPYEQYF. Combining the CDR3 with reference TRBV5-1 and TRBJ2-7 gives the whole variable domain KAGVTQTPRYLIKTRGQQVTLSCSPISGHRSVSWYQQTPGQGLQFLFEYFSETQRNKGNFPGRFSGRQFSNSRSEMNVSTLELGDSALYLCASSLVAGGPYEQYFGPGTRLTVT.

The V and J genes are TRBV20-1 and TRBJ2-5; TRBD1 matches 7 bases. V was pared by 3 bases and J by 13 bases, with 8 bases of the junction left unmatched. The CDR3 is 11 residues long. The germline V gene encodes CDR1 DFQATT and CDR2 SNEGSKA (reference sequence). CDR3 sequence: CSASWDSDVYF. CDR3 bases: TGCAGTGCTAGCTGGGACAGTGACGTGTACTTC.

This clone was counted once. This same CDR3 is encoded by further DNA sequences in the sample. The chain joins TRBV6-1 to TRBJ1-5; no reliable D call. CDR3 length: 12 amino acids. Germline values: CDR1 MNHNS, CDR2 SASEGT. Trimming shortened V by 5 bases and J by 1 base, and 3 bases separated the two germline ends. CDR3 residues: CASSRSNQPQHF. CDR3 DNA sequence: TGTGCCAGCAGTCGCAGCAATCAGCCCCAGCATTTT.

The V gene is TRBV11-2, the J gene TRBJ1-2; D is unresolved. CDR1 and CDR2 from the germline V gene are SGHAT and FQNNGV. The CDR3 totals 12 residues. The ends were cut back, 5 bases at V and 8 bases at J, with 12 bases in the middle. The CDR3 coding sequence is TGTGCCAGCAGCCAACCTTCCATCGGCTACACCTTC. Translating it yields CASSQPSIGYTF. Full variable domain (missing parts from reference TRBV11-2 and TRBJ1-2): EAGVAQSPRYKIIEKRQSVAFWCNPISGHATLYWYQQILGQGPKLLIQFQNNGVVDDSQLPKDRFSAERLKGVDSTLKIQPAKLEDSAVYLCASSQPSIGYTFGSGTRLTVV.

The chain has TRBV2 and TRBJ2-1; 7 bases map to TRBD2. This CDR3 contains 12 residues. The germline CDR1 and CDR2 sequences are SNHLY and FYNNEI. J lost 10 bases, V lost 4 bases, and 4 bases had no gene match. Here the CDR3 DNA reads TGTGCCAGCAGTGGGGGGGGACTAGAGCAGTTCTTC. Translation: CASSGGGLEQFF. The variable domain in full, with the rest retrieved from reference TRBV2 and TRBJ2-1, is EPEVTQTPSHQVTQMGQEVILRCVPISNHLYFYWYRQILGQKVEFLVSFYNNEISEKSEIFDDQFSVERPDGSNFTLKIRSTKLEDSAMYFCASSGGGLEQFFGPGTRLTVL.

This clone was recorded only once. The chain carries TRBV6-5 and TRBJ1-2; D unresolved. The CDR3 runs 14 residues. Looked up from germline, CDR1 is MNHEY and CDR2 is SVGAGI. Trimming removed 6 bases at V and 8 bases at J, with 19 bases between. The CDR3 DNA reads TGTGCCAGCAGCAGCGGGTTTAGGGCAGTCGGCTACACCTTC. The encoded protein is CASSSGFRAVGYTF.

The chain couples TRBV7-7 to TRBJ2-3, with TRBD2 matching over 7 bases. This CDR3 comprises 16 residues. Germline assignment: CDR1 SSHAT and CDR2 FNYEAQ (reference sequence). V lost 5 bases and J lost 2; bases outside the gene matches: 10. The CDR3, as DNA: TGTGCCAGCAGCCCGTGCCGTAAGCGGGACACAGATACGCAGTATTTT. Protein sequence: CASSPCRKRDTDTQYF.

The gene calls are TRBV10-1 and TRBJ1-1, with TRBD1 as a possible D gene (5 bases). Per the germline V gene, CDR1 is WNHNN and CDR2 is SYGVQD (reference sequence). The CDR3 covers 15 residues. V was cut by 7 bases and J by 1 base, with 16 bases left in between. CDR3 in amino acids: CASTLLDIPNTEAFF. The DNA for the CDR3 is TGCGCCAGCACGCTCTTGGACATCCCGAACACTGAAGCTTTCTTT.